The 2 T cell receptor beta chains listed next were all sequenced from one sample in a study of beta chain features in type 1 diabetes. Study results and limitations: Among all four CD4+ subsets, Type 1 diabetes patients had TCRB CDR3s that were moderately but significantly shorter.

These receptors have no identified antigens. Isolated RNA was reverse transcribed in full, so expressed TCRB transcripts were sequenced. Measured with immunoSEQ multiplex PCR; TCRdb has only the in-frame clones, and not every one. This table has around 690,000 clones, approximately 13% appearing once. The sample was naive CD4+ T cells from blood. The receptors derive from a man younger than 45 with type 1 diabetes.

This clone was seen more than once but under ten times. V gene TRBV7-2 combines with J gene TRBJ1-4; D gene unclear. Germline V gene data show CDR1 as SGHTA and CDR2 as FQGNSA. The CDR3 is made up of 15 amino acids. The V and J ends lost 1 base and 0 bases respectively, with 6 bases between them. CDR3 bases: TGTGCCAGCAGCTTAGGGCGAGCAACTAATGAAAAACTGTTTTTT. This gives the protein CASSLGRATNEKLFF.

This clone was seen a few times. This chain uses TRBV6-1 with TRBJ1-1, with D possibly being TRBD1 (5 bases). Trimming stripped 5 bases from V and 0 bases from J, with 10 bases between. The CDR3 runs to 14 residues. The germline CDR1 and CDR2 sequences are MNHNS and SASEGT. For the CDR3, the DNA is TGTGCCAGCAGTTCCGGGACTGTGAACACTGAAGCTTTCTTT. Its protein product is CASSSGTVNTEAFF.